This T cell receptor beta chain is from a study of shared clonotypes between healthy human individuals. Into CD45RA+ naive and CD45RA-negative memory subsets, the CD4+ cells were split. Trimming took 5 bases from V and 5 from J, leaving 15 bases between them. The germline V gene encodes CDR1 MDHEN and CDR2 SYDVKM. This CDR3 spans 14 amino acids. The repertoire was sequenced with immunoSEQ multiplex PCR; TCRdb's copy has only in-frame clones and lacks some. The sample has 800,000 to 1,200,000 clones, about 84% seen once. The chain is built from TRBV28 and TRBJ2-5, with D perhaps matching TRBD1 (6 bases). Sequencing was carried out using memory CD4+ T cells from PBMCs. Stated subset: CD45RA-negative fraction. The origin of this receptor is a man aged 18 to 29 in good health. Some clones in this sample may be carry-over from other donors' samples. The CDR3 loop is CASSPFRGRETQYF. For the CDR3, the DNA is TGTGCCAGCAGTCCATTCAGGGGAAGGGAGACCCAGTACTTC.